These 22 T cell receptor beta chains share one sample of origin, sequenced in a study of blood T cells in healthy people across ages. Primers used in a second PCR of about 6 to 11 cycles were a sample-barcoded 5' primer and a J-beta primer mix. TCRdb used MiXCR to reprocess the 5' RACE reads, holding one entry per CDR3 protein. The sample shows roughly 1.6 million distinct CDR3 sequences, about 31% of them seen only once. Specimen: blood. Receptors originate from a woman aged 25 to 39 in good health.

This clonotype has at least ten counts. The V and J genes are TRBV12-3 or TRBV12-4 and TRBJ2-1, with TRBD2 identical over 10 bases. The length of the CDR3 is 14 residues. Germline trimming cut 8 bases from V and 10 bases from J; bases unmatched to any gene: 11. This CDR3 reads CASGLAGEFLEQFF. The CDR3 DNA sequence: TGTGCCAGCGGCCTAGCGGGAGAGTTTTTAGAGCAGTTCTTC.

This clonotype was counted only a few times. This chain connects TRBV20-1 to TRBJ1-1; D call uncertain. The germline V and J ends were trimmed by 7 bases and 0 bases, with 18 bases remaining between them. Germline V gene sequence: CDR1 DFQATT, CDR2 SNEGSKA (reference sequence). The CDR3 loop spans 15 amino acids. DNA for the CDR3: TGCAGTGTGAAGGATCCCCATGACATGAACACTGAAGCTTTCTTT. Encoded protein: CSVKDPHDMNTEAFF.

This clonotype was seen only a few times. This sequence joins TRBV5-1 and TRBJ2-3; D may be TRBD1 (5 bases). V was cut by 2 bases and J by 5 bases, with 18 bases left in between. The CDR3 runs 16 residues. Germline CDR1 SGHRS, CDR2 YFSETQ. CDR3 region: CASSFSADSGGDTQYF. The CDR3 DNA follows: TGCGCCAGCAGCTTTTCGGCTGACAGTGGCGGAGATACGCAGTATTTT.

The genes are TRBV7-3 and TRBJ2-1, with D hard to call. V was clipped by 5 bases and J by 2 bases, with 16 bases between them. This CDR3 contains 16 residues. Looked up from germline, CDR1 is SGHTA and CDR2 is FQGTGA. The CDR3 nucleotides read TGTGCCAGCAGCCCCATTGTGGCGCTTGCCTACAATGAGCAGTTCTTC. Its protein is CASSPIVALAYNEQFF.

This clonotype was seen only once. The rearrangement joins TRBV7-9 to TRBJ2-1; no firm D call. The CDR3 has 16 amino acids. The germline V gene has CDR1 SEHNR and CDR2 FQNEAQ (reference sequence). The CDR3 here is CAPARWTESSYNEQFF. In DNA form, the CDR3 reads TGTGCTCCTGCGAGGTGGACGGAAAGCTCCTACAATGAGCAGTTCTTC. The full variable domain, rest sourced from reference TRBV7-9 and TRBJ2-1, is DTGVSQNPRHKITKRGQNVTFRCDPISEHNRLYWYRQTLGQGPEFLTYFQNEAQLEKSRLLSDRFSAERPKGSFSTLEIQRTEQGDSAMYLCAPARWTESSYNEQFFGPGTRLTVL.

At least ten counts were recorded for this clonotype. V usage is TRBV29-1 and J usage is TRBJ2-5; 8 nucleotides align to TRBD2. The ends lost 6 bases at V and 4 bases at J; junction bases unmatched: 10. This CDR3 region has 14 residues. Germline CDR1 and CDR2: SQVTM and ANQGSEA. CDR3: CSVDGPSGLETQYF. The CDR3 DNA follows: TGCAGCGTCGACGGTCCTAGCGGGCTAGAGACCCAGTACTTC.

The V call is TRBV5-1, the J call TRBJ1-5; 7 bases map to TRBD1. This CDR3 region has 15 residues. The ends lost 1 base at V and 5 bases at J; junction bases unmatched: 6. From germline, CDR1 is SGHRS and CDR2 YFSETQ. CDR3 sequence reads: CASSLTTGADQPQHF. CDR3 bases: TGCGCCAGCAGCTTGACAACAGGGGCCGATCAGCCCCAGCATTTT.

This clonotype has a handful of counts. The V call is TRBV9, the J call TRBJ2-5, with 8 nucleotides matching TRBD2. Unmatched junction bases numbered 10, after V lost 2 bases and J lost 7 bases. The germline gives CDR1 SGDLS, CDR2 YYNGEE. The CDR3 extends over 15 amino acids. The CDR3 sequence: CASSVAGGPKGTQYF. The CDR3, as DNA: TGTGCCAGCAGCGTCGCGGGGGGACCTAAAGGGACCCAGTACTTC.

The chain combines TRBV15 with TRBJ1-4, with TRBD1 matching 7 bases. Germline CDR1 is LNHNV and CDR2 is YYDKDF (reference sequence). CDR3 length: 20 residues. V shed 2 bases, J shed 0 bases, and the junction held 15 bases outside the gene matches. DNA of the CDR3: TGTGCCACCAGCAGACAGAGGGGCAGGGGGTACAGAGCAACTAATGAAAAACTGTTTTTT. It translates to CATSRQRGRGYRATNEKLFF.

This clonotype has ten or more counts. The V and J genes are TRBV7-2 and TRBJ2-5, with D tentatively TRBD2 (8 bases). This CDR3 spans 16 amino acids. Trimming pared 6 bases from V and 2 bases from J, leaving 19 bases between. Germline V CDR1 and CDR2: SGHTA, FQGNSA. The CDR3 DNA is TGTGCCAGCAGACGGGGGGGCTTGGGACAGCAAGAGACCCAGTACTTC. The encoded protein is CASRRGGLGQQETQYF.

This clonotype was recorded a few times. The V gene is TRBV7-9, the J gene TRBJ2-7, with 11 bases matching TRBD1. CDR3 length: 16 amino acids. With V trimmed by 0 bases and J by 2 bases, 3 bases remained unmatched. Germline CDR1 SEHNR, CDR2 FQNEAQ (reference sequence). The CDR3 protein is CASSLARTGGAYEQYF. The CDR3 nucleotides read TGTGCCAGCAGCTTAGCCCGGACAGGGGGCGCCTACGAGCAGTACTTC.

Comment on this clonotype: At one boundary the junction diverges from the germline segment, which might be a read error. The chain joins TRBV30 to TRBJ2-7; D ambiguous. CDR1 and CDR2 (germline): GTSNPN, SVGIG (reference sequence). The length of the CDR3 is 12 residues. The CDR3 protein is CTWSRLNFVQYF. The CDR3 DNA reads as TGTACCTGGAGTCGACTTAATTTCGTGCAGTACTTC.

The chain recombines TRBV20-1 with TRBJ2-3, with TRBD1 matching 8 bases. Germline assignment: CDR1 DFQATT and CDR2 SNEGSKA (reference sequence). V trimming: 4 bases; J trimming: 4 bases; junction bases outside the gene matches: 7. CDR3 length: 14 residues. The CDR3 loop is CSAIGQGVPDTQYF. The CDR3 bases are TGCAGTGCTATAGGACAGGGTGTACCAGATACGCAGTATTTT.

This clonotype was seen more than once but under ten times. The chain has TRBV20-1 and TRBJ1-2; TRBD1 might be the D (5 bases). CDR1 DFQATT and CDR2 SNEGSKA come from the germline V gene (reference sequence). Trimming removed 3 bases at V and 4 bases at J, with 9 bases between. CDR3 length equals 12 residues. This CDR3 is CSARAGFYGYTF. CDR3 DNA sequence: TGCAGTGCTAGGGCAGGGTTCTATGGCTACACCTTC.

Regarding this clonotype: At one of its ends the junction is not consistent with the germline gene, which may arise from a read error. The CDR3 DNA follows: TGCGCCGGCAGCTTGGTCGGGAGGGCCAATGAGCAGTTCTTC. Amino acid sequence: CAGSLVGRANEQFF. This rearrangement joins TRBV5-1 to TRBJ2-1, with 8 positions matching TRBD2. CDR3 length: 14 amino acids. Germline assignment: CDR1 SGHRS and CDR2 YFSETQ.

The CDR3, as DNA: TGCGCCAGCAGTGAGTCGGGGCGCATCTACGAGCAGTACTTC. This sequence encodes CASSESGRIYEQYF. V gene TRBV10-2 combines with J gene TRBJ2-7; perhaps TRBD1 as D (5 bases). V was pared by 0 bases and J by 3 bases, with 9 bases between. CDR3 length equals 14 residues. Germline CDR1 is WSHSY and CDR2 is SAAADI.

V usage is TRBV2 and J usage is TRBJ2-1; perhaps D is TRBD1 or TRBD2 (5 bases each). V shed 7 bases and J shed 4 bases, with 17 bases lying between them. This CDR3 has 15 amino acids. Germline V gene sequence: CDR1 SNHLY, CDR2 FYNNEI. This chain's CDR3 is CASKESGEGYNEQFF. The CDR3 DNA reads as TGTGCCAGCAAGGAGAGCGGAGAGGGGTACAATGAGCAGTTCTTC. The full variable domain, rest sourced from reference TRBV2 and TRBJ2-1, is EPEVTQTPSHQVTQMGQEVILRCVPISNHLYFYWYRQILGQKVEFLVSFYNNEISEKSEIFDDQFSVERPDGSNFTLKIRSTKLEDSAMYFCASKESGEGYNEQFFGPGTRLTVL.

The V gene is TRBV2, the J gene TRBJ1-1; D call uncertain. With 6 bases removed from V and 6 bases from J, the gap between germline ends came to 11 bases. Germline V gene data show CDR1 as SNHLY and CDR2 as FYNNEI. This CDR3 contains 12 residues. The CDR3 reads CASREVGSEAFF. The DNA of the CDR3 is TGTGCCAGCAGGGAGGTTGGGTCTGAAGCTTTCTTT.

This clonotype has at least ten counts. CDR3 loop: CSVYGTSGRVSDTQYF. Written as DNA, the CDR3 is TGCAGCGTGTACGGGACTAGCGGGAGGGTATCGGATACGCAGTATTTT. The chain carries TRBV29-1 and TRBJ2-3; 16 bases match TRBD2. CDR1 and CDR2 (germline): SQVTM, ANQGSEA. The V segment lost 6 bases and the J segment 6 bases; nucleotides outside the gene matches: 9. The CDR3 is made up of 16 amino acids.

This clonotype was seen only a few times. The V call is TRBV14, the J call TRBJ2-3; no reliable D call. Trimming took off 1 base at V and 6 bases at J, with 17 bases between the two ends. Germline CDR1 and CDR2: SGHDN and FVKESK. The CDR3 extends over 16 amino acids. CDR3 region: CASSQGVSAIWDTQYF. CDR3 sequence (DNA): TGTGCCAGCAGCCAAGGGGTTTCGGCAATTTGGGATACGCAGTATTTT.

This clonotype was seen many times. The rearrangement links TRBV5-1 to TRBJ2-1, with 10 bases identical to TRBD1. CDR3 length: 15 amino acids. Germline CDR1 and CDR2: SGHRS and YFSETQ. V was clipped by 3 bases and J by 2 bases; unmatched bases: 2. The CDR3: CASSSGTGAYNEQFF. CDR3 sequence (DNA): TGCGCCAGCAGCTCCGGGACAGGGGCCTACAATGAGCAGTTCTTC.

A word on this clonotype: The junction and the germline gene differ at one end; a read error may be behind it. The rearrangement links TRBV5-6 to TRBJ2-7; no clear D. This CDR3 region has 14 residues. Germline V gene sequence: CDR1 SGHDT, CDR2 YYEEEE. The CDR3 loop reads CASSLSLVSHEQYF. The CDR3, as DNA: TGTGCCAGCAGCTTAAGTCTAGTCTCCCACGAGCAGTACTTC.